These 16 T cell receptor beta chains originate from one sample sequenced in a study of cytomegalovirus exposure and HLA in healthy donors. Use of 60 Vbeta and 13 Jbeta primers characterized the PCR. Profiling relied on immunoSEQ multiplex PCR, and the TCRdb table lists in-frame clones only, not all of them. The sample has about 94,000 clones, 75% to 80% seen once. The sample consisted of PBMCs. All receptors come from a woman between 35 and 50 years old in good health and CMV-seronegative.

The V call is TRBV11-3, the J call TRBJ2-7; 11 bases are shared with TRBD1. V gave up 5 bases and J gave up 5 bases; unmatched junction bases: 8. The CDR3 has 15 residues. Germline V CDR1 and CDR2: SGHNT, YENEEA. CDR3 bases: TGTGCCAGCAGCCCCCGGACAGGGGGCGCGAACGAGCAGTACTTC. Protein: CASSPRTGGANEQYF.

This clone was counted a single time. The V and J genes are TRBV19 and TRBJ2-7, with D unclear. Between the trimmed V and J ends, which lost 6 bases and 0 bases, there was a span of 12 bases. Germline V gene data show CDR1 as LNHDA and CDR2 as SQIVND (reference sequence). There are 14 residues in the CDR3. The CDR3 nucleotides are TGTGCCAGTAGATCGCATACAAGCTCCTACGAGCAGTACTTC. Translation gives CASRSHTSSYEQYF.

The gene calls are TRBV20-1 and TRBJ1-2; the D gene is possibly TRBD1 (5 bases). This CDR3 region has 11 residues. Trimming took 7 bases from V and 4 from J, leaving 10 bases between them. Looked up from germline, CDR1 is DFQATT and CDR2 is SNEGSKA (reference sequence). The CDR3 here is CSVAGSYGYTF. The CDR3 DNA reads TGCAGTGTTGCAGGGTCCTATGGCTACACCTTC.

The chain employs TRBV6-1 and TRBJ1-2, with TRBD1 matching over 7 bases. V lost 6 bases and J lost 3; bases outside the gene matches: 7. Per germline, CDR1 MNHNS and CDR2 SASEGT. This CDR3 has 14 residues. CDR3: CASSIQGFDYGYTF. In DNA, the CDR3 is TGTGCCAGCAGCATACAGGGGTTCGACTATGGCTACACCTTC.

The V call is TRBV19, the J call TRBJ2-7, with 8 nucleotides matching TRBD1. The germline V gene encodes CDR1 LNHDA and CDR2 SQIVND (reference sequence). The junction had 19 bases not matched to a gene; V was cut back by 4 bases and J by 5 bases. The CDR3 covers 18 residues. The CDR3 DNA is TGTGCCAGTAGTACAAGGAAGGGAACAGGGGGAGGCCTCGACGAGCAGTACTTC. As protein: CASSTRKGTGGGLDEQYF.

J is TRBJ2-5 and V is TRBV7-9; 9 bases fit TRBD2. CDR1 and CDR2 from the germline V gene are SEHNR and FQNEAQ (reference sequence). V shed 1 base, J shed 2 bases, and the junction held 5 bases outside the gene matches. The CDR3 totals 16 residues. CDR3 coding DNA: TGTGCCAGCAGCTTAGGTAGCGGGGGACTTCAAGAGACCCAGTACTTC. Protein product: CASSLGSGGLQETQYF.

This clone was recorded once. The chain recombines TRBV9 with TRBJ1-1; D not certain. The V end was cut by 4 bases, the J end by 3 bases, with 16 bases between. The CDR3 loop spans 15 amino acids. The germline gives CDR1 SGDLS, CDR2 YYNGEE. The CDR3 region is CASSISPSEDTEAFF. The CDR3 nucleotides are TGTGCCAGCAGCATATCGCCTAGTGAGGACACTGAAGCTTTCTTT.

This CDR3 reads CASSPGTGAKETQYF. DNA of the CDR3: TGTGCCAGCAGCCCCGGGACAGGGGCGAAGGAGACCCAGTACTTC. The rearrangement links TRBV11-3 to TRBJ2-5; 10 bases are a match to TRBD1. CDR1 is SGHNT, CDR2 YENEEA, per germline. Trimming at V came to 5 bases and at J to 5 bases, leaving 8 bases not matched to a gene. The CDR3 covers 15 residues.

The chain has TRBV9 and TRBJ1-1; D is undetermined. The CDR3 has 14 amino acids. Germline-derived CDR1 and CDR2 are SGDLS and YYNGEE. The V end was cut by 0 bases, the J end by 4 bases, with 10 bases between. CDR3 DNA: TGTGCCAGCAGCGTAGCTGGGCAGGTCACTGAAGCTTTCTTT. This translates into CASSVAGQVTEAFF.

This clone was detected only a few times. The rearrangement links TRBV2 to TRBJ2-2; 7 bases line up with TRBD1. V dropped 6 bases and J dropped 5; count of bases not matched to a gene: 3. Germline values: CDR1 SNHLY, CDR2 FYNNEI. The CDR3 is 13 residues long. In DNA form, the CDR3 reads TGTGCCAGCAGGGACAGGAGGACCGGGGAGCTGTTTTTT. Encoded protein: CASRDRRTGELFF.

The gene calls are TRBV9 and TRBJ1-1, with TRBD1 as a possible D gene (5 bases). The CDR3 is made up of 14 amino acids. From germline, CDR1 is SGDLS and CDR2 YYNGEE. V lost 6 bases, J lost 0 bases, and 12 bases lay in between. CDR3 bases: TGTGCCAGCACCCCAGGGATAATGAACACTGAAGCTTTCTTT. Its protein is CASTPGIMNTEAFF.

V usage is TRBV9 and J usage is TRBJ1-6; D possibly corresponds to TRBD1 (5 bases). V shed 0 bases and J shed 9 bases, with 13 bases lying between them. The length of the CDR3 is 15 residues. Germline V gives CDR1 SGDLS, CDR2 YYNGEE. CDR3 residues: CASSVGGVTGSPLHF. CDR3 DNA sequence: TGTGCCAGCAGCGTAGGGGGGGTGACGGGTTCACCCCTCCACTTT.

The chain has TRBV9 and TRBJ2-1; the D gene is possibly TRBD1 (6 bases). Germline CDR1 reads SGDLS; CDR2 reads YYNGEE. Trimming removed 4 bases at V and 2 bases at J, with 13 bases between. The CDR3 has 15 amino acids. CDR3 DNA: TGTGCCAGCAGCCCACAGGGCGGGCCCTACAATGAGCAGTTCTTC. Its protein product is CASSPQGGPYNEQFF.

This chain links TRBV23-1 with TRBJ2-3; D call uncertain. TRBV23-1 is an ORF; its function is uncertain. This CDR3 region has 13 residues. V was clipped by 4 bases and J by 0 bases, with 5 bases between them. CDR3 protein: CASSLGSTDTQYF. CDR3 DNA sequence: TGCGCCAGCAGTCTTGGCAGCACAGATACGCAGTATTTT.

The chain recombines TRBV28 with TRBJ1-6, with 8 bases fitting TRBD1. In germline, CDR1 is MDHEN, CDR2 SYDVKM. The CDR3 consists of 17 residues. Losses at the gene ends were 4 bases for V and 4 bases for J; bases not matched to a gene: 9. The CDR3 reads CASSSGQGGQYNSPLHF. Written as DNA, the CDR3 is TGTGCCAGCAGTTCAGGACAGGGAGGGCAATATAATTCACCCCTCCACTTT. The variable domain in full, with the rest retrieved from reference TRBV28 and TRBJ1-6, is DVKVTQSSRYLVKRTGEKVFLECVQDMDHENMFWYRQDPGLGLRLIYFSYDVKMKEKGDIPEGYSVSREKKERFSLILESASTNQTSMYLCASSSGQGGQYNSPLHFGNGTRLTVT.

The V and J genes are TRBV7-2 and TRBJ1-6; no clear D gene. Trimming took 0 bases from V and 3 from J, leaving 9 bases between them. The length of the CDR3 is 16 residues. Germline-derived CDR1 and CDR2 are SGHTA and FQGNSA. CDR3 amino acids: CASSLAPDNYNSPLHF. Written as DNA, the CDR3 is TGTGCCAGCAGCTTAGCTCCAGACAACTATAATTCACCCCTCCACTTT. Variable domain in full (rest from reference TRBV7-2 and TRBJ1-6): GAGVSQSPSNKVTEKGKDVELRCDPISGHTALYWYRQSLGQGLEFLIYFQGNSAPDKSGLPSDRFSAERTGGSVSTLTIQRTQQEDSAVYLCASSLAPDNYNSPLHFGNGTRLTVT.